This TCR beta chain was observed in a study of T cells in Graves' hyperthyroidism and ophthalmopathy. Study findings and constraints: Ophthalmopathy, which appeared later, was predicted by the model a median roughly 6.6 months before onset.

In its sample, this clonotype was seen many times. As yet, its antigen is unknown. The investigators amplified TCR beta CDR3 regions from RNA transcripts. Researchers ran a first-round RT-PCR on the TCR CDR3 using the HTBI primer set. Each CDR3 protein is one row after TCRdb ran MiXCR on the multiplex PCR reads. This sample has hundreds of thousands of distinct CDR3 sequences, with approximately 14% found just once. CDR3 length: 15 amino acids. Trimming at V came to 0 bases and at J to 5 bases, leaving 4 bases not matched to a gene. Germline CDR1 and CDR2: SEHNR and FQNEAQ (reference sequence). These patients, aged 18 to 65, had recently diagnosed hyperthyroidism lasting under 2 months. A roughly 10 ml volume of fresh peripheral blood provided the PBMCs.

Sequenced sample: blood. The chain links TRBV7-9 to TRBJ1-1; TRBD1 matches 9 bases. This sequence was found in a woman younger than 30 with Graves' hyperthyroidism. The CDR3 bases are TGTGCCAGCAGCTTAGCTTCGGGACAGGGAACTGAAGCTTTCTTT. Protein: CASSLASGQGTEAFF.